These 13 T cell receptor beta chains came from one sample sequenced in a study of blood T cell repertoires in COVID-19. Generated by immunoSEQ multiplex PCR, the TCRdb table keeps only in-frame clones and is missing some. The table has about 210,000 clones, 75% to 90% seen once; the top ten hold 18%. The sample comprised PBMCs or T cells enriched from blood (not recorded which). These TCRs come from a middle-aged man who had recovered from COVID-19.

J is TRBJ1-4 and V is TRBV12-3 or TRBV12-4; possibly TRBD1 for D (6 bases). V dropped 3 bases and J dropped 7 bases, with 9 bases sitting between them. The CDR3 contains 13 residues. The CDR3 loop reads CASSFSQGEKLFF. Here the CDR3 DNA reads TGTGCCAGCAGTTTCTCACAGGGTGAAAAACTGTTTTTT.

The V and J genes are TRBV4-2 and TRBJ1-2; D may be TRBD1 (6 bases). Germline lookup yields CDR1 LGHNA and CDR2 YNFKEQ. V was cut by 4 bases and J by 6 bases, with 18 bases left in between. The CDR3 contains 15 residues. The CDR3 loop reads CASSLRAQGVDGYTF. CDR3 nucleotides: TGTGCCAGCAGCCTTAGGGCACAGGGAGTAGATGGCTACACCTTC.

The chain employs TRBV9 and TRBJ1-6; perhaps TRBD1 as D (5 bases). Between the trimmed V and J ends, which lost 1 base and 7 bases, there was a span of 12 bases. The germline V gene has CDR1 SGDLS and CDR2 YYNGEE. The length of the CDR3 is 15 residues. The CDR3: CASSVQDIGNSPLHF. The CDR3 bases are TGTGCCAGCAGCGTACAGGACATCGGAAATTCACCCCTCCACTTT.

The V and J genes are TRBV28 and TRBJ2-7; D is perhaps TRBD2 (7 bases). Between the trimmed V and J ends, which lost 7 bases and 5 bases, there was a span of 15 bases. The CDR3 is made up of 13 amino acids. Per germline, CDR1 MDHEN and CDR2 SYDVKM. Here the CDR3 reads CASTEGGVHEQYF. The DNA of the CDR3 is TGTGCCAGCACCGAGGGGGGGGTCCACGAGCAGTACTTC.

This chain connects TRBV9 to TRBJ2-6, with a weak D call TRBD1 (5 bases). Per germline, CDR1 SGDLS and CDR2 YYNGEE. V lost 0 bases and J 0 bases, leaving 7 bases between the germline ends. This CDR3 has 16 residues. In nucleotides, the CDR3 is TGTGCCAGCAGCGTAGGACAGCCCTCTGGGGCCAACGTCCTGACTTTC. Amino acid sequence: CASSVGQPSGANVLTF.

On this clone: One junction end does not reproduce the germline sequence, and a read error may be involved. V and J are TRBV18 and TRBJ2-7, with TRBD1 matching over 10 bases. In germline, CDR1 is KGHSH, CDR2 LQKENI. The CDR3 consists of 14 residues. DNA for the CDR3: TGTGCCAGCGCACCCGGGACAGGGGTTCACGAGCAGTACTTC. As protein: CASAPGTGVHEQYF.

The chain joins TRBV3-1 (or the pseudogene TRBV3-2) to TRBJ1-1; D uncertain. CDR1 and CDR2 (germline): LGHDT, YNNKEL (reference sequence). V was shortened by 0 bases and J by 1 base, with 9 bases between the two germline ends. The CDR3 is made up of 15 amino acids. The DNA of the CDR3 is TGTGCCAGCAGCCAAGATCCTTGGAGGAACACTGAAGCTTTCTTT. Amino acid sequence: CASSQDPWRNTEAFF.

The chain carries TRBV6-2 or TRBV6-3 and TRBJ2-7; D might be TRBD2 (6 bases). The germline V gene encodes CDR1 MNHEY and CDR2 SVGEGT. This CDR3 spans 15 amino acids. The V and J ends lost 6 bases and 3 bases respectively, with 18 bases between them. CDR3 nucleotides: TGTGCCAGCAGCCCCCAGATTAGCGGATTCTACGAGCAGTACTTC. Translating gives CASSPQISGFYEQYF.

As DNA, the CDR3 is TGTGCCAGTAGTATAGTGAGACAGGCGGGGGCCAACGTCCTGACTTTC. Translating it yields CASSIVRQAGANVLTF. The chain carries TRBV19 and TRBJ2-6; TRBD1 is a possible D gene (6 bases). The CDR3 length is 16 residues. Trimming took 1 base from V and 4 from J, leaving 11 bases between them. The germline CDR1 and CDR2 sequences are LNHDA and SQIVND (reference sequence).

The V call is TRBV5-1, the J call TRBJ2-5; TRBD2 is a possible D gene (6 bases). Germline V gives CDR1 SGHRS, CDR2 YFSETQ. The CDR3 is made up of 15 amino acids. The V gene lost 4 bases and the J gene lost 2 bases, with 15 bases spanning the gap. This chain's CDR3 is CASSQDYSYQETQYF. The DNA of the CDR3 is TGCGCCAGCAGCCAGGACTACTCTTATCAAGAGACCCAGTACTTC.

CDR3 sequence (DNA): TGTGCCAGCTGCGAGCGGGAGGGTGGCGAGCAGTACTTC. Translated, it gives CASCEREGGEQYF. This chain joins TRBV18 and TRBJ2-7; TRBD2 matches at 10 bases. Looked up from germline, CDR1 is KGHSH and CDR2 is LQKENI. CDR3 size: 13 residues. V trimming: 7 bases; J trimming: 6 bases; junction bases outside the gene matches: 6. Based on the CDR3 plus reference TRBV18 and TRBJ2-7, the full variable domain is NAGVMQNPRHLVRRRGQEARLRCSPMKGHSHVYWYRQLPEEGLKFMVYLQKENIIDESGMPKERFSAEFPKEGPSILRIQQVVRGDSAAYFCASCEREGGEQYFGPGTRLTVT.

The V call is TRBV12-5, the J call TRBJ2-3; TRBD2 aligns across 7 bases. The CDR3 extends over 14 amino acids. Trimming at V came to 6 bases and at J to 3 bases, leaving 6 bases not matched to a gene. The germline gives CDR1 LGHNT, CDR2 FRNRAP. CDR3 nucleotides: TGTGCTAGTGGGGTTGGGCGGGAGACAGATACGCAGTATTTT. Translated: CASGVGRETDTQYF.

The chain couples TRBV14 to TRBJ2-2; D not resolved. With 1 base removed from V and 6 bases from J, the gap between germline ends came to 9 bases. The germline gives CDR1 SGHDN, CDR2 FVKESK. The CDR3 sequence is 14 residues long. Here the CDR3 reads CASSQVHSSGELFF. Written as DNA, the CDR3 is TGTGCCAGCAGCCAAGTTCACTCCTCCGGGGAGCTGTTTTTT. The full variable domain, completed using reference TRBV14 and TRBJ2-2, is EAGVTQFPSHSVIEKGQTVTLRCDPISGHDNLYWYRRVMGKEIKFLLHFVKESKQDESGMPNNRFLAERTGGTYSTLKVQPAELEDSGVYFCASSQVHSSGELFFGEGSRLTVL.